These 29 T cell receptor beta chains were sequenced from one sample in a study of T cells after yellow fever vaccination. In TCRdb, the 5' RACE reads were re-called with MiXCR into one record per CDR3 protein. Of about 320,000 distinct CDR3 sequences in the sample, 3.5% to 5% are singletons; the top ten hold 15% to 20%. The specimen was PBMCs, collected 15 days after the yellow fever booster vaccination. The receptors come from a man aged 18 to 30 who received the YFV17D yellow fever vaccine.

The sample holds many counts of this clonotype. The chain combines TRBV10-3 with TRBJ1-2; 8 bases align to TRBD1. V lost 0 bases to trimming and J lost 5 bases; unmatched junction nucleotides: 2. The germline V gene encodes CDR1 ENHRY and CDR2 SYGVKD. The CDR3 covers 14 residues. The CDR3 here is CAISESGQVYGYTF. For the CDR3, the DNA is TGTGCCATCAGTGAGTCGGGACAGGTTTATGGCTACACCTTC.

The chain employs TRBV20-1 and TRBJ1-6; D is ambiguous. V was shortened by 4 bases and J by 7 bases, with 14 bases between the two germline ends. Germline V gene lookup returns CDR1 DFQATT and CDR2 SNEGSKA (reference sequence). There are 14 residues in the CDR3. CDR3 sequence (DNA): TGCAGTGCTAAGCTAGGCCAGCAGAATTCACCCCTCCACTTT. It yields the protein CSAKLGQQNSPLHF.

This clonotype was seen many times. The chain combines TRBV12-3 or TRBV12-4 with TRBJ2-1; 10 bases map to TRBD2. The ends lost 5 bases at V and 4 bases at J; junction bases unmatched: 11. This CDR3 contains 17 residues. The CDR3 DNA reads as TGTGCCAGCAGTCCTTATTCCGGGACTAGCGTTTACAATGAGCAGTTCTTC. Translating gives CASSPYSGTSVYNEQFF.

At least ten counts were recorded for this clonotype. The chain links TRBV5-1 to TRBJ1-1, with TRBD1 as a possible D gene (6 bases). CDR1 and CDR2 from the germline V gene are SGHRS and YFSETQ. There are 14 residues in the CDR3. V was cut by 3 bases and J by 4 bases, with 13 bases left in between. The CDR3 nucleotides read TGCGCCAGCAGCTATAGAGGGGGGACCACTGAAGCTTTCTTT. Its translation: CASSYRGGTTEAFF.

CDR3 nucleotide sequence: TGCAGTGCCACAGGGGGCCACCAAAACATTCAGTACTTC. It yields the protein CSATGGHQNIQYF. The genes are TRBV20-1 and TRBJ2-4; 9 bases align to TRBD1. With V trimmed by 6 bases and J by 5 bases, 5 bases remained unmatched. The CDR3 loop spans 13 amino acids. Germline loops: CDR1 DFQATT, CDR2 SNEGSKA (reference sequence).

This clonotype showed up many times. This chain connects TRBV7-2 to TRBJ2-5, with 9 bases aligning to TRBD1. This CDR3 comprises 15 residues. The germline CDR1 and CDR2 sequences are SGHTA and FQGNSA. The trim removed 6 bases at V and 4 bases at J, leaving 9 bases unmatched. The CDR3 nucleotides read TGTGCCAGCAGAAGGTGGACAGGGGTCATAGAGACCCAGTACTTC. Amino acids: CASRRWTGVIETQYF.

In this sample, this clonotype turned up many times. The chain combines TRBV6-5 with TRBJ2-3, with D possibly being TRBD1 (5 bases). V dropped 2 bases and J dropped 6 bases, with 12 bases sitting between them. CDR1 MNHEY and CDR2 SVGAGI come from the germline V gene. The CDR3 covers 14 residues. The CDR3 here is CASSYPTGADTQYF. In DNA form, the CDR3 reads TGTGCCAGCAGTTACCCAACTGGGGCGGATACGCAGTATTTT.

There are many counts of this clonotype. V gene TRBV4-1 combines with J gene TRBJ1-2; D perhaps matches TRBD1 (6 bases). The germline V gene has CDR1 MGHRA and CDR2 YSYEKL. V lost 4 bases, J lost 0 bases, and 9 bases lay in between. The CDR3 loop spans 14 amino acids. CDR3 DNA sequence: TGCGCCAGCAGCCGGACAGTTTCTAACTATGGCTACACCTTC. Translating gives CASSRTVSNYGYTF.

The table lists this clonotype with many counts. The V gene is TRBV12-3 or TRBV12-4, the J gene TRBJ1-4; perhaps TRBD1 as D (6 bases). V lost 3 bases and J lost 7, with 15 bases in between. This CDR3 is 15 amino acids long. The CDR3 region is CASSFDSGGGEKLFF. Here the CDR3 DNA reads TGTGCCAGCAGTTTCGATTCGGGAGGGGGTGAAAAACTGTTTTTT.

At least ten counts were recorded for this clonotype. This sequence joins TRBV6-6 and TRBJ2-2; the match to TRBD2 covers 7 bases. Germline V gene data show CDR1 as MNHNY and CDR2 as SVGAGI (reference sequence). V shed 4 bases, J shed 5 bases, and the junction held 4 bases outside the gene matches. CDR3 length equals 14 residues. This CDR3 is CASSWGGGTGELFF. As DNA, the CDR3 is TGTGCCAGCAGTTGGGGGGGAGGAACCGGGGAGCTGTTTTTT.

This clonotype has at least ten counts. DNA of the CDR3: TGTGCCAGCAGCTTGGGCGACAGGGGGGTCCAGCCCCAGCATTTT. It is translated as CASSLGDRGVQPQHF. The chain joins TRBV7-6 to TRBJ1-5; 9 bases fit TRBD1. The CDR3 extends over 15 amino acids. V lost 3 bases to trimming and J lost 7 bases; unmatched junction nucleotides: 7. The germline CDR1 and CDR2 sequences are SGHVS and FNYEAQ.

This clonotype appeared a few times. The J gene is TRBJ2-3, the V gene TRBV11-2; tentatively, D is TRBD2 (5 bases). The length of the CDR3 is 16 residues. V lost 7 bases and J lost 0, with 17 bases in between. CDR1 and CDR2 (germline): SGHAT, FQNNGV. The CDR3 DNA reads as TGTGCCAGCACCCCACGCGGGTTACGGAGCACAGATACGCAGTATTTT. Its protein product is CASTPRGLRSTDTQYF.

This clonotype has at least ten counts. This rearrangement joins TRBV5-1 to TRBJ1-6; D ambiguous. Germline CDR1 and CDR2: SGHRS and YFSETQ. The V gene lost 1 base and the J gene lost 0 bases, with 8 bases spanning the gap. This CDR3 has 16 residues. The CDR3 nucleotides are TGCGCCAGCAGCTTGCGTTCGAGCTCCTATAATTCACCCCTCCACTTT. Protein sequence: CASSLRSSSYNSPLHF.

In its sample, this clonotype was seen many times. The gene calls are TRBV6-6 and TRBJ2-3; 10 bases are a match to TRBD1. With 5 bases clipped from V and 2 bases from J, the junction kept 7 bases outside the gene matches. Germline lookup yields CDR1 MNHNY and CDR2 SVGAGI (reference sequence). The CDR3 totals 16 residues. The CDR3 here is CASSGSGQGYTDTQYF. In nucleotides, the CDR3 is TGTGCCAGCAGTGGATCGGGACAGGGGTACACAGATACGCAGTATTTT.

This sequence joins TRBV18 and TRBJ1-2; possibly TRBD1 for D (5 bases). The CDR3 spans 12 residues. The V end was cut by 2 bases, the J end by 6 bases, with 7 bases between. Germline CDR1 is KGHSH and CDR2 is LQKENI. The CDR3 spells CASSPGDHGYTF. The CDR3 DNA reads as TGTGCCAGCTCACCAGGGGACCATGGCTACACCTTC. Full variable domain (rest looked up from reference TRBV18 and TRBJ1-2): NAGVMQNPRHLVRRRGQEARLRCSPMKGHSHVYWYRQLPEEGLKFMVYLQKENIIDESGMPKERFSAEFPKEGPSILRIQQVVRGDSAAYFCASSPGDHGYTFGSGTRLTVV.

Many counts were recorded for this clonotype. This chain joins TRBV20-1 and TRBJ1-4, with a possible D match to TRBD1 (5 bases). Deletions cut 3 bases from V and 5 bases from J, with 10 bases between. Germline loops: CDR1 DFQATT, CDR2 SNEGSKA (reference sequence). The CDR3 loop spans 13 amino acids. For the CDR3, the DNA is TGCAGTGCTAGTCACGGGGACAATGAAAAACTGTTTTTT. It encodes CSASHGDNEKLFF.

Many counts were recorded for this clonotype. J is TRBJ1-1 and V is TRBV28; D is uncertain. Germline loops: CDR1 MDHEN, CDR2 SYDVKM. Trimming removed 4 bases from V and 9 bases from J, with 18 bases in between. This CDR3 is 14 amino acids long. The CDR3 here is CASSSPVSEVKAFF. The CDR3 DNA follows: TGTGCCAGCAGTTCCCCCGTTTCGGAGGTTAAAGCTTTCTTT.

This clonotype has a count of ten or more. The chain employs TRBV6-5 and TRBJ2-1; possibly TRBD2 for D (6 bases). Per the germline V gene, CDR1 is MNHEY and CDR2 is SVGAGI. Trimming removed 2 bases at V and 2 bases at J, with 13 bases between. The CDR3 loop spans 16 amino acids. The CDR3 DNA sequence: TGTGCCAGCAGTTACGGGGGGTTCGGGACCTACAATGAGCAGTTCTTC. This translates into CASSYGGFGTYNEQFF.

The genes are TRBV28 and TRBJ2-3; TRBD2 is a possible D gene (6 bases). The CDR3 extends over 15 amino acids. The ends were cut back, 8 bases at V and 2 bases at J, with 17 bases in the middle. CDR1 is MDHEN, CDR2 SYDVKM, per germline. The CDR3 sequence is CASGHRGALTDTQYF. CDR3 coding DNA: TGTGCCAGCGGCCACCGCGGGGCCCTCACAGATACGCAGTATTTT.

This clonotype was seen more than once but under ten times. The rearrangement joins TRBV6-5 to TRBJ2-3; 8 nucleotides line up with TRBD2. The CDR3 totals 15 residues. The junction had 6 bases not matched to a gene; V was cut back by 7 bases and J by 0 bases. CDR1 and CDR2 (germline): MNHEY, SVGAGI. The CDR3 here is CASTISGVSTDTQYF. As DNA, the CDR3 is TGTGCCAGCACCATTAGCGGGGTGAGCACAGATACGCAGTATTTT.

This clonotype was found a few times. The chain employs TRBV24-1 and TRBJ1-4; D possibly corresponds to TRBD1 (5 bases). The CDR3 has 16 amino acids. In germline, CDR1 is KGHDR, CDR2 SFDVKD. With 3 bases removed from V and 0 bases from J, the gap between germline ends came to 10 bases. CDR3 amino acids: CATSDGGASTNEKLFF. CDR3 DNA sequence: TGTGCCACCAGTGATGGAGGGGCCTCAACTAATGAAAAACTGTTTTTT.

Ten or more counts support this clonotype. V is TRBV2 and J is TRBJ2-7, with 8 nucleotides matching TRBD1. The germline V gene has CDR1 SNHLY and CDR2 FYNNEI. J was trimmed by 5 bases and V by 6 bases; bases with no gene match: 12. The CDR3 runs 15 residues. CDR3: CASSTPSGQGNEQYF. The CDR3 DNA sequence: TGTGCCAGCAGCACCCCTTCTGGACAGGGAAACGAGCAGTACTTC.

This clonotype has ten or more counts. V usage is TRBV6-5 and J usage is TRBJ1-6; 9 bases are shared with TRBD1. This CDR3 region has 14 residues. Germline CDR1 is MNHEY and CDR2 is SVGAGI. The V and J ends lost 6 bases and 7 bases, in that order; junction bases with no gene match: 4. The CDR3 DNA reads TGTGCCAGCAGGCGGGACAGGGACAATTCACCCCTCCACTTT. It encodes CASRRDRDNSPLHF.

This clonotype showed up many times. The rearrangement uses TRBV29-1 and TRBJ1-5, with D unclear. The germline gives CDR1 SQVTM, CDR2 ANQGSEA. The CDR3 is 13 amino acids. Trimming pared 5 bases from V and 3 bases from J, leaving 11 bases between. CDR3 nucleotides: TGCAGCGTTCCAAGAGTAATCAATCAGCCCCAGCATTTT. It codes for CSVPRVINQPQHF. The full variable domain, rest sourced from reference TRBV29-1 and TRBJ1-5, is SAVISQKPSRDICQRGTSLTIQCQVDSQVTMMFWYRQQPGQSLTLIATANQGSEATYESGFVIDKFPISRPNLTFSTLTVSNMSPEDSSIYLCSVPRVINQPQHFGDGTRLSIL.

In DNA form, the CDR3 reads TGTGCCAGCATCGCCCTGGGACAGGCGAAAAACATTCAGTACTTC. It specifies CASIALGQAKNIQYF. The chain combines TRBV27 with TRBJ2-4, with 8 bases lining up with TRBD1. Germline CDR1 and CDR2: MNHEY and SMNVEV (reference sequence). The CDR3 totals 15 residues. The ends lost 7 bases at V and 4 bases at J; junction bases unmatched: 9.

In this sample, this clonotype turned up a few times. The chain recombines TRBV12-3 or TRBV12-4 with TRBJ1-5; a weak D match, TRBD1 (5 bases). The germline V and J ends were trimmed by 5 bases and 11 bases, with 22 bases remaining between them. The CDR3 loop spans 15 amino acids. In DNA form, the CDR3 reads TGTGCCAGCAGTCCCATGAAGGGGACCGCTATAGCCCAGCATTTT. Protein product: CASSPMKGTAIAQHF.

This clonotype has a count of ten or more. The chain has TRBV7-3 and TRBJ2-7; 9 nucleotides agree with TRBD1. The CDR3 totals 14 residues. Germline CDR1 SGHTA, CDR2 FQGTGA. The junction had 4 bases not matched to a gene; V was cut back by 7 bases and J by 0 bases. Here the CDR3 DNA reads TGTGCCAGCACCCCGACAGGGGGCTCCTACGAGCAGTACTTC. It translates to CASTPTGGSYEQYF. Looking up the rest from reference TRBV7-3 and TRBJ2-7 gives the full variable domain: GAGVSQTPSNKVTEKGKYVELRCDPISGHTALYWYRQSLGQGPEFLIYFQGTGAADDSGLPNDRFFAVRPEGSVSTLKIQRTERGDSAVYLCASTPTGGSYEQYFGPGTRLTVT.

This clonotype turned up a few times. The CDR3 DNA reads TGTGCCAGCAGTTTGGTGGCGGGAAAACTGTTTTTT. Amino acid sequence: CASSLVAGKLFF. The chain uses TRBV12-3 or TRBV12-4 and TRBJ1-4; no reliable D call. The length of the CDR3 is 12 residues. V lost 3 bases to trimming and J lost 10 bases, with 9 bases between them.

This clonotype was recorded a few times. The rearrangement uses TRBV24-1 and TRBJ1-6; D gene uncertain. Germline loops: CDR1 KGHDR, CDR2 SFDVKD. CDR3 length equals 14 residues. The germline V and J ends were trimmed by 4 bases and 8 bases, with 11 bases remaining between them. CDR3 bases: TGTGCCACCAGTGACAACGGAAGGGATTCACCCCTCCACTTT. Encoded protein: CATSDNGRDSPLHF.